Each of the 31 T cell receptor beta chains below was sequenced from the same sample in a study of cytomegalovirus exposure and HLA in healthy donors. It was with 60 Vbeta and 13 Jbeta primers that the PCR ran. Sequencing used immunoSEQ multiplex PCR; TCRdb keeps in-frame clones, though not all of them. The sample shows 72,000 or so clones, about 84% of them seen only once. Sequencing was carried out using PBMCs. These receptors were collected from a man between 18 and 29 years old in good health and CMV-seropositive.

This chain uses TRBV7-9 with TRBJ2-5; D unclear. The CDR3 loop spans 13 amino acids. Trimming shortened V by 4 bases and J by 0 bases, and 6 bases separated the two germline ends. CDR1 and CDR2 (germline): SEHNR, FQNEAQ (reference sequence). CDR3 sequence reads: CASSYDNQETQYF. The CDR3 region has the DNA TGTGCCAGCAGCTACGACAACCAAGAGACCCAGTACTTC.

This clone is classed as medium-sized. The rearrangement joins TRBV6-4 to TRBJ2-2, with 8 positions matching TRBD1. Germline V gene data show CDR1 as MRHNA and CDR2 as SNTAGT. CDR3 length: 16 amino acids. V gave up 0 bases and J gave up 3 bases; unmatched junction bases: 3. In nucleotides, the CDR3 is TGTGCCAGCAGTGACTCCTCAGGGGGCGACACCGGGGAGCTGTTTTTT. Translated: CASSDSSGGDTGELFF.

The chain joins TRBV6-5 to TRBJ2-7, with a possible D match to TRBD1 (6 bases). The CDR3 length is 15 residues. From germline, CDR1 is MNHEY and CDR2 SVGAGI. Trimming removed 2 bases from V and 0 bases from J, with 11 bases in between. CDR3 sequence reads: CASSYDGTTSYEQYF. The CDR3 nucleotides are TGTGCCAGCAGTTACGACGGGACAACCTCCTACGAGCAGTACTTC.

The chain uses TRBV2 and TRBJ1-5; D is unclear. V was shortened by 4 bases and J by 1 base, with 5 bases between the two germline ends. CDR1 and CDR2 from the germline V gene are SNHLY and FYNNEI. The CDR3 is 13 amino acids. The CDR3 protein is CASSVLSNQPQHF. In DNA, the CDR3 is TGTGCCAGCAGTGTGTTAAGCAATCAGCCCCAGCATTTT.

This clone was observed a few times. V usage is TRBV5-4 and J usage is TRBJ2-2; tentatively, D is TRBD2 (7 bases). Trimming took off 4 bases at V and 6 bases at J, with 19 bases between the two ends. The germline V gene encodes CDR1 SGHNT and CDR2 YYREEE (reference sequence). The CDR3 sequence is 16 residues long. This CDR3 reads CASSPRGGSRAGELFF. As DNA, the CDR3 is TGTGCCAGCAGCCCCAGGGGCGGGAGTCGTGCCGGGGAGCTGTTTTTT.

The V gene is TRBV29-1, the J gene TRBJ2-7; D uncertain. This CDR3 contains 12 residues. Germline V gene lookup returns CDR1 SQVTM and CDR2 ANQGSEA. Trimming stripped 6 bases from V and 2 bases from J, with 11 bases between. The CDR3 loop reads CSVTSAAYEQYF. CDR3 nucleotides: TGCAGCGTGACATCCGCCGCCTACGAGCAGTACTTC.

This clone was recorded a few times. This chain links TRBV30 with TRBJ1-2, with D possibly matching TRBD1 (5 bases). Trimming pared 2 bases from V and 2 bases from J, leaving 9 bases between. The CDR3 consists of 13 residues. Germline V lookup: CDR1 GTSNPN, CDR2 SVGIG (reference sequence). CDR3 nucleotides: TGTGCCTGGAGTCTAGGGGCAAACTATGGCTACACCTTC. Translated: CAWSLGANYGYTF.

The chain uses TRBV7-8 and TRBJ1-6; a possible D gene is TRBD1 (6 bases). The CDR3 has 15 residues. Trimming left V 2 bases short and J 10 bases short, with 15 bases between. CDR1 and CDR2 from the germline V gene are SGHVS and FQNEAQ. CDR3 sequence: CASSLLGNGGSPLHF. In DNA, the CDR3 is TGTGCCAGCAGCTTACTGGGCAATGGGGGCTCACCCCTCCACTTT.

The rearrangement joins TRBV6-5 to TRBJ1-4, with unresolved D. CDR3 size: 11 residues. Trimming removed 6 bases from V and 7 bases from J, with 6 bases in between. CDR1 is MNHEY and CDR2 is SVGAGI in the germline V gene. CDR3 coding DNA: TGTGCCAGCAGGTTCGGTGAAAAACTGTTTTTT. This encodes CASRFGEKLFF.

This chain connects TRBV7-8 to TRBJ2-7, with 8 bases aligning to TRBD2. This CDR3 contains 15 residues. V lost 7 bases, J lost 2 bases, and 10 bases stayed unmatched. CDR1 SGHVS and CDR2 FQNEAQ come from the germline V gene. In DNA form, the CDR3 reads TGTGCCAGCAACCTACTAACTAGCGGAACCTACGAGCAGTACTTC. Its translation is CASNLLTSGTYEQYF.

The CDR3 reads CASSKQGLRTEAFF. CDR3 coding DNA: TGTGCCAGTAGTAAACAGGGTCTAAGAACTGAAGCTTTCTTT. The chain has TRBV19 and TRBJ1-1; maybe TRBD1 (6 bases). This CDR3 spans 14 amino acids. In germline, CDR1 is LNHDA, CDR2 SQIVND (reference sequence). Trimming shortened V by 4 bases and J by 5 bases, and 14 bases separated the two germline ends.

The chain carries TRBV6-5 and TRBJ2-1; TRBD2 matches at 10 bases. There are 16 residues in the CDR3. The V and J ends lost 0 bases and 4 bases, in that order; junction bases with no gene match: 3. Germline CDR1 and CDR2: MNHEY and SVGAGI. CDR3 protein: CASSYSNSGGYNEQFF. In DNA form, the CDR3 reads TGTGCCAGCAGTTACTCCAATAGCGGGGGGTACAATGAGCAGTTCTTC.

V gene TRBV30 combines with J gene TRBJ2-7, with 9 bases lining up with TRBD1. Germline CDR1 is GTSNPN and CDR2 is SVGIG (reference sequence). Trimming removed 5 bases from V and 5 bases from J; junction bases left unmatched: 13. This CDR3 comprises 15 residues. The CDR3 region is CAWVKSGTGLHEQYF. In DNA form, the CDR3 reads TGTGCCTGGGTTAAGTCCGGGACAGGGCTTCACGAGCAGTACTTC.

The chain couples TRBV10-2 to TRBJ1-5, with no clear D. The length of the CDR3 is 14 residues. Germline lookup yields CDR1 WSHSY and CDR2 SAAADI. V was pared by 3 bases and J by 0 bases, with 6 bases between. CDR3 sequence: CASSDPYSNQPQHF. The CDR3 DNA is TGCGCCAGCAGTGACCCTTATAGCAATCAGCCCCAGCATTTT.

This clone was seen once. A read error may produce the germline difference seen at one junction end. The chain joins TRBV7-7 to TRBJ2-7, with D perhaps TRBD1 (5 bases). The CDR3 length is 17 residues. Germline V gene sequence: CDR1 SSHAT, CDR2 FNYEAQ (reference sequence). The CDR3 bases are TGTGCTAGCAGAACCTGGGCGAGGACATTTAACTCCTACGAGCAGTACTTC. It is translated as CASRTWARTFNSYEQYF.

The chain employs TRBV4-1 and TRBJ2-7; 7 nucleotides match TRBD2. The CDR3 length is 14 residues. The V gene's germline CDR1 is MGHRA and CDR2 YSYEKL. The J segment lost 5 bases and the V segment lost 4 bases, leaving 8 bases of the junction unmatched. CDR3 sequence: CASSPLRGGDEQYF. The CDR3 DNA sequence: TGCGCCAGCAGCCCCCTCCGGGGAGGGGACGAGCAGTACTTC.

CDR3 sequence reads: CASSQDRDSNSPLHF. For the CDR3, the DNA is TGTGCCAGCAGCCAAGATAGGGACAGTAATTCACCCCTCCACTTT. The chain carries TRBV4-2 and TRBJ1-6; 7 bases are shared with TRBD1. Germline-derived CDR1 and CDR2 are LGHNA and YNFKEQ. The trim removed 0 bases at V and 6 bases at J, leaving 2 bases unmatched. The CDR3 length is 15 residues.

The chain is built from TRBV30 and TRBJ2-3, with D uncertain. This CDR3 is 17 amino acids long. V lost 0 bases and J 0 bases, leaving 16 bases between the germline ends. Germline assignment: CDR1 GTSNPN and CDR2 SVGIG (reference sequence). In nucleotides, the CDR3 is TGTGCCTGGAGTGTGAGTCGGAGCCACCCCAGCACAGATACGCAGTATTTT. Its protein product is CAWSVSRSHPSTDTQYF. Looking up the rest from reference TRBV30 and TRBJ2-3 gives the full variable domain: SQTIHQWPATLVQPVGSPLSLECTVEGTSNPNLYWYRQAAGRGLQLLFYSVGIGQISSEVPQNLSASRPQDRQFILSSKKLLLSDSGFYLCAWSVSRSHPSTDTQYFGPGTRLTVL.

The table lists this clone with a few counts. The chain employs TRBV7-6 and TRBJ2-7; D might be TRBD2 (6 bases). The germline CDR1 and CDR2 sequences are SGHVS and FNYEAQ. V was trimmed by 6 bases and J by 0 bases, leaving 15 bases between them. This CDR3 has 15 residues. The CDR3 sequence: CASSPIAESSYEQYF. As DNA, the CDR3 is TGTGCCAGCAGTCCGATAGCGGAGAGCTCCTACGAGCAGTACTTC.

This chain connects TRBV30 to TRBJ2-1, with 8 bases fitting TRBD1. The CDR3 sequence is 14 residues long. With V trimmed by 3 bases and J by 1 base, 2 bases remained unmatched. Germline CDR1 is GTSNPN and CDR2 is SVGIG (reference sequence). The CDR3 nucleotides are TGTGCCTGGAGACGACAGGGGTCCTACAATGAGCAGTTCTTC. This translates into CAWRRQGSYNEQFF. The full variable domain, its missing parts supplied by reference TRBV30 and TRBJ2-1, is SQTIHQWPATLVQPVGSPLSLECTVEGTSNPNLYWYRQAAGRGLQLLFYSVGIGQISSEVPQNLSASRPQDRQFILSSKKLLLSDSGFYLCAWRRQGSYNEQFFGPGTRLTVL.

V gene TRBV28 combines with J gene TRBJ1-2; no reliable D call. Germline-derived CDR1 and CDR2 are MDHEN and SYDVKM. Trimming pared 8 bases from V and 0 bases from J, leaving 13 bases between. This CDR3 contains 14 residues. CDR3 amino acids: CASLVLPANYGYTF. The CDR3 bases are TGTGCCAGCCTAGTACTCCCCGCTAACTATGGCTACACCTTC.

The chain combines TRBV19 with TRBJ2-5; D unresolved. The V and J ends lost 3 bases and 5 bases respectively, with 10 bases between them. The CDR3 consists of 13 residues. Germline CDR1 is LNHDA and CDR2 is SQIVND (reference sequence). Here the CDR3 reads CASSISSVETQYF. CDR3 bases: TGTGCCAGTAGTATTTCCAGCGTTGAGACCCAGTACTTC.

The chain combines TRBV12-2 with TRBJ1-1. TRBV12-2 is labeled a pseudogene. The CDR3 length is 15 residues. The CDR3 protein is CASRLRRPTNTEAFF. The CDR3 DNA is TGTGCAAGTCGCTTAAGGCGGCCGACGAACACTGAAGCTTTCTTT.

The chain is built from TRBV7-9 and TRBJ2-5; 10 nucleotides agree with TRBD2. V dropped 4 bases and J dropped 0; count of bases not matched to a gene: 5. The CDR3 extends over 16 amino acids. Per germline, CDR1 SEHNR and CDR2 FQNEAQ (reference sequence). CDR3 sequence (DNA): TGTGCCAGCAGCTCCGGACTAGCGGCGTACCAAGAGACCCAGTACTTC. Amino acids: CASSSGLAAYQETQYF. Complete variable domain (other parts from reference TRBV7-9 and TRBJ2-5): DTGVSQNPRHKITKRGQNVTFRCDPISEHNRLYWYRQTLGQGPEFLTYFQNEAQLEKSRLLSDRFSAERPKGSFSTLEIQRTEQGDSAMYLCASSSGLAAYQETQYFGPGTRLLVL.

The genes are TRBV7-2 and TRBJ1-4; D not certain. CDR3 size: 11 residues. In germline, CDR1 is SGHTA, CDR2 FQGNSA. The V gene lost 1 base and the J gene lost 11 bases, with 5 bases spanning the gap. CDR3 region: CASSLGGKLFF. CDR3 nucleotide sequence: TGTGCCAGCAGCTTAGGCGGGAAACTGTTTTTT.

This sequence joins TRBV15 and TRBJ1-1; D unclear. CDR3 length equals 14 residues. Between the trimmed V and J ends, which lost 5 bases and 1 base, there was a span of 11 bases. CDR1 is LNHNV and CDR2 is YYDKDF in the germline V gene (reference sequence). CDR3 DNA sequence: TGTGCCACCAGCGGCGGGATTACGAACACTGAAGCTTTCTTT. Its protein product is CATSGGITNTEAFF.

This rearrangement joins TRBV27 to TRBJ1-1; D possibly corresponds to TRBD1 (5 bases). V was cut by 5 bases and J by 1 base, with 11 bases left in between. Germline V gene sequence: CDR1 MNHEY, CDR2 SMNVEV (reference sequence). The CDR3 contains 14 residues. The CDR3 is CASSMGLPNTEAFF. The DNA of the CDR3 is TGTGCCAGCAGTATGGGACTTCCGAACACTGAAGCTTTCTTT.

The chain joins TRBV4-1 to TRBJ2-7; 11 positions match TRBD2. This CDR3 comprises 15 residues. Germline values: CDR1 MGHRA, CDR2 YSYEKL. The V and J ends lost 1 base and 3 bases, in that order; junction bases with no gene match: 2. The CDR3 here is CASSQGGLAVYEQYF. The CDR3 DNA reads as TGCGCCAGCAGCCAAGGGGGACTAGCGGTCTACGAGCAGTACTTC.

The genes are TRBV5-4 and TRBJ2-2; 7 bases match TRBD2. The CDR3 covers 17 residues. Looked up from germline, CDR1 is SGHNT and CDR2 is YYREEE (reference sequence). V was clipped by 3 bases and J by 1 base; unmatched bases: 9. The CDR3 protein is CASSSKGGAMNTGELFF. The CDR3 DNA is TGTGCCAGCAGCTCCAAGGGAGGGGCCATGAACACCGGGGAGCTGTTTTTT.

V gene TRBV7-2 combines with J gene TRBJ2-6; D may be TRBD2 (6 bases). The germline V gene encodes CDR1 SGHTA and CDR2 FQGNSA. The V end was cut by 5 bases, the J end by 2 bases, with 16 bases between. The CDR3 has 17 residues. DNA for the CDR3: TGTGCCAGCAGCGCCCGGGTCGGGACTCCTGGGGCCAACGTCCTGACTTTC. This translates into CASSARVGTPGANVLTF. Full variable domain (rest looked up from reference TRBV7-2 and TRBJ2-6): GAGVSQSPSNKVTEKGKDVELRCDPISGHTALYWYRQSLGQGLEFLIYFQGNSAPDKSGLPSDRFSAERTGGSVSTLTIQRTQQEDSAVYLCASSARVGTPGANVLTFGAGSRLTVL.

V is TRBV4-1 and J is TRBJ2-5, with 11 bases lining up with TRBD2. J was trimmed by 4 bases and V by 4 bases; bases with no gene match: 8. CDR1 MGHRA and CDR2 YSYEKL come from the germline V gene. This CDR3 is 16 amino acids long. Written as DNA, the CDR3 is TGCGCCAGCAGCCCCCTGACTAGCGGGGCGGGAGAGACCCAGTACTTC. Encoded protein: CASSPLTSGAGETQYF.